This T cell receptor (beta chain) was recorded in a study of blood T cell repertoires in COVID-19. Study background: PBMCs, B-cell-depleted T cells, or T cells were the source of the cDNA or gDNA that made up the material.

Under the authors' procedure: Amplification of reference gene primers provided the estimated nucleated cell counts. Clones were sequenced by immunoSEQ multiplex PCR, and TCRdb holds only the in-frame ones, with some missing. V, J and clone size derive from that table, while D and trimming were established from the DNA sequence. The table includes approximately 65,000 clones, roughly 80% detected once. The CDR3 extends over 18 amino acids. Germline V gene sequence: CDR1 LNHNV, CDR2 YYDKDF (reference sequence). The V gene end was trimmed by 0 bases and the J gene end by 7 bases; junction bases not matched to a gene: 13.

The TCR sequence derives from a man aged 55 to 69 with acute or convalescent COVID-19. The material sequenced was peripheral blood. This chain uses TRBV15 with TRBJ2-2; 8 bases line up with TRBD2. CDR3 in DNA: TGTGCCACCAGCAGAGACCCCAACAGCGGGAGTAGAAACGGGGAGCTGTTTTTT. Protein product: CATSRDPNSGSRNGELFF. Supplemented by reference TRBV15 and TRBJ2-2, the full variable domain reads DAMVIQNPRYQVTQFGKPVTLSCSQTLNHNVMYWYQQKSSQAPKLLFHYYDKDFNNEADTPDNFQSRRPNTSFCFLDIRSPGLGDTAMYLCATSRDPNSGSRNGELFFGEGSRLTVL.